This entry concerns a single T cell receptor (beta chain). The antigen is undetermined. cDNA was made by 5'RACE with 10-nucleotide random UMIs. TCRdb analysed the 5' RACE reads with MiXCR anew, one entry per CDR3 protein. The sample includes about 80,000 distinct CDR3 sequences, 5% to 6.5% of them seen just once. The sample belongs to a study of neurological immune-mediated disorders. Sample time point: longitudinal time-point 2. Trimming shortened V by 0 bases and J by 8 bases, and 8 bases separated the two germline ends. Germline V CDR1 and CDR2: SGHKS, YYEKEE (reference sequence). CDR3 length: 12 residues. General study findings and limits: HTLV-1-associated myelopathy had the most TCR clonal expansion, whereas multiple sclerosis had the least (lower than in healthy controls).

V and J are TRBV5-5 and TRBJ1-2; D is uncertain. Sample: PBMCs. The clonotype originates from a woman in her sixties with multiple sclerosis. In nucleotides, the CDR3 is TGTGCCAGCAGCTTGGGAAGGGAAGGCTACACCTTC. Translating it yields CASSLGREGYTF.